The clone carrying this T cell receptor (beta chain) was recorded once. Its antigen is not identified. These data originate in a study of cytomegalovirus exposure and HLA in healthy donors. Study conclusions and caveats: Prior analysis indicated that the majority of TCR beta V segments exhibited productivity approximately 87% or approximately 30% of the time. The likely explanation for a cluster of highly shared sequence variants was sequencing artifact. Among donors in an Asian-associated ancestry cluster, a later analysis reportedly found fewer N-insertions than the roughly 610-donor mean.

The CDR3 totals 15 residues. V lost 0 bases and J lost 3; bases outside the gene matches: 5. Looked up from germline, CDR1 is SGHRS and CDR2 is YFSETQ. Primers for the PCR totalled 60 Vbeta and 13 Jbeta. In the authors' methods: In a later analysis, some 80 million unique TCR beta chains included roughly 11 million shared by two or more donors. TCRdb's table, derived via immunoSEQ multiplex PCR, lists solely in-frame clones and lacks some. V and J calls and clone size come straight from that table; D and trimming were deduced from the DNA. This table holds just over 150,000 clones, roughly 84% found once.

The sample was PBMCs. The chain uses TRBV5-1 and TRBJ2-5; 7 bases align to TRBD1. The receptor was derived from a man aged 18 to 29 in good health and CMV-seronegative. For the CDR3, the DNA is TGCGCCAGCAGCTTGGCCATCGGGACAGAAGAGACCCAGTACTTC. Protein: CASSLAIGTEETQYF.